This is a list of T cell receptor beta chains from one sample in a study of vaccination and CD4 T cells after COVID-19. TCRdb ran MiXCR on the PCR reads and lists one entry per CDR3 protein. The data show almost 20,000 distinct CDR3 sequences, less than 55% seen once. No antigen is known for these receptors. Material for sequencing was CD4+ T cells from blood, cultured in vitro. The source of these receptors is a human donor who had recovered from COVID-19. The CDR3 runs from the conserved cysteine through the conserved F or W. D genes are given only for firm matches. The size entry is marked missing in some rows and otherwise reads once, few, many or a size class.

v_gene	abundance	j_gene	d_gene	CDR3aa	CDR3nt
TRBV19	NA	TRBJ1-1	TRBD1	CASSSDRDSEAFF	TGTGCCAGTAGTTCCGACAGGGACTCTGAAGCTTTCTTT
TRBV10-3	NA	TRBJ1-2	NA	CAISESGGYGYTF	TGTGCCATCAGTGAGTCGGGGGGCTATGGCTACACCTTC
TRBV19	NA	TRBJ1-5	NA	CASSHPGTVPQHF	TGTGCCAGTAGTCATCCAGGTACGGTGCCCCAGCATTTT
TRBV5-1	NA	TRBJ1-1	NA	CASSLVFGRINTEAFF	TGCGCCAGCAGCTTGGTTTTTGGTAGGATAAACACTGAAGCTTTCTTT
TRBV11-1	NA	TRBJ2-2	TRBD2	CASSPSSGHNTGELFF	TGTGCCAGCAGCCCCTCTAGCGGACATAACACCGGGGAGCTGTTTTTT
TRBV21-1	few	TRBJ2-7	NA	CASRVTGTGGDYEQYF	TGTGCCAGCAGGGTTACCGGGACAGGGGGCGACTACGAGCAGTACTTC
TRBV7-3	NA	TRBJ1-1	NA	CASSLGRGATEAFF	TGTGCCAGCAGCTTAGGGAGGGGGGCCACTGAAGCTTTCTTT
TRBV27	NA	TRBJ2-1	TRBD1	CASSWARTGGSSYNEQFF	TGTGCCAGCAGTTGGGCCCGAACAGGGGGTTCCTCCTACAATGAGCAGTTCTTC
TRBV19	few	TRBJ1-2	TRBD1	CASSIWDRAYYGYTF	TGTGCCAGTAGTATATGGGACAGGGCCTACTATGGCTACACCTTC
TRBV6-1	NA	TRBJ1-6	TRBD1	CASSPQGGSSYNSPLHF	TGTGCCAGCAGTCCACAGGGGGGCAGCTCCTATAATTCACCCCTCCACTTT
TRBV18	few	TRBJ1-2	NA	CASSPSGATGDRGYTF	TGTGCCAGCTCACCATCGGGCGCCACCGGGGATCGTGGCTACACCTTC
TRBV20-1	few	TRBJ1-2	NA	CSAKPPGLLGYYTF	TGCAGTGCTAAACCCCCAGGCCTCCTTGGGTACTACACCTTC
TRBV7-6	NA	TRBJ1-2	TRBD1	CASSLGTGARGYTF	TGTGCCAGCAGCTTAGGGACAGGGGCTCGTGGCTACACCTTC
TRBV28	NA	TRBJ1-6	TRBD1	CASWTGWDSPLHF	TGTGCCAGCTGGACAGGCTGGGATTCACCCCTCCACTTT
TRBV20-1	few	TRBJ2-2	TRBD2	CSATSANTGELFF	TGCAGTGCGACTAGCGCTAACACCGGGGAGCTGTTTTTT
TRBV20-1	NA	TRBJ2-2	NA	CSARPTRDTGTGELFF	TGCAGTGCTCGACCTACCCGGGACACTGGGACCGGGGAGCTGTTTTTT
TRBV19	NA	TRBJ1-1	NA	CASSIVPDPSTEAFF	TGTGCCAGTAGTATAGTCCCCGACCCTTCGACTGAAGCTTTCTTT
TRBV15	NA	TRBJ2-5	NA	CATSGLHREGLRETQYF	TGTGCCACCAGCGGATTACACAGGGAGGGGTTGCGAGAGACCCAGTACTTC
TRBV19	NA	TRBJ1-1	NA	CASSRPPTGSDTEAFF	TGTGCCAGTAGTAGACCGCCAACAGGGTCGGACACTGAAGCTTTCTTT
TRBV18	NA	TRBJ1-5	TRBD1	CASSQGADQPQHF	TGTGCCAGCTCCCAGGGGGCGGATCAGCCCCAGCATTTT
TRBV6-1	NA	TRBJ1-5	TRBD1	CASSPRGRHQPQHF	TGTGCCAGCAGTCCCAGGGGGCGCCATCAGCCCCAGCATTTT
TRBV5-1	few	TRBJ2-3	TRBD1	CASSFGWGQSTDTQYF	TGCGCCAGCAGCTTTGGGTGGGGACAGAGCACAGATACGCAGTATTTT